This T cell receptor (beta chain) was identified in a study of CD8 T cells in ankylosing spondylitis. J was trimmed by 3 bases and V by 0 bases; bases with no gene match: 2. Germline V gives CDR1 LNHNV, CDR2 YYDKDF (reference sequence). The CDR3 runs to 14 residues. Scientists made TCR beta libraries using quantitative 5'-RACE with molecular barcodes. MiXCR was run by TCRdb on the 5' RACE reads, yielding one entry per CDR3 protein. This sample has about 130,000 distinct CDR3 sequences, with around 7.9% found just once. The sample consisted of blood, either unsorted or a sorted T cell fraction (not recorded which). This sequence was found in a female donor with ankylosing spondylitis or in good health (not recorded which). The J gene is TRBJ2-7, the V gene TRBV15; 7 nucleotides line up with TRBD1. CDR3 bases: TGTGCCACCAGCAGAGATAGACAGGGCTACGAGCAGTACTTC. Its protein is CATSRDRQGYEQYF.